This T cell receptor beta chain originates from a study of T cell responses to AZD1222 COVID-19 vaccine. Study at large: Analyses pooled second doses at about 4 or about 12 weeks.

Turning to this clone: Its target is not known.

Libraries were prepared by immunoSEQ multiplex PCR; TCRdb keeps only in-frame clonotypes and omits some of them. Seen here are around 180,000 clones, roughly nine tenths observed once, and the top ten hold about 6.9%. Unmatched junction bases numbered 6, after V lost 0 bases and J lost 7 bases. This CDR3 is built from 16 residues. Germline CDR1 is MNHEY and CDR2 is SVGEGT. Study-level results: Per reports, nearly half of all spike-specific TCRs target regions that are unmutated in variants.

This specimen was peripheral blood, taken on day 0 of AZD1222 vaccination. This chain uses TRBV6-2 or TRBV6-3 with TRBJ2-1, with 10 nucleotides matching TRBD2. The receptor comes from an adult in good health. CDR3 sequence reads: CASSYSLAGAGNEQFF. In DNA, the CDR3 is TGTGCCAGCAGTTACTCCCTAGCGGGGGCCGGAAATGAGCAGTTCTTC.